This is a list of T cell receptor beta chains from one sample in a study of blood T cell repertoires in COVID-19. Libraries were prepared by immunoSEQ multiplex PCR; TCRdb keeps only in-frame clonotypes and omits some of them. The data contain a few hundred thousand clones, 86% of them singletons. The source material was peripheral blood. The receptors shown here come from a man in his sixties with acute or convalescent COVID-19. The CDR3 runs from the conserved cysteine through the conserved F or W. The D gene is left open where the match is weak. For some rows the clone size is stated as once, few or many, or as a class when expanded; others skip it.

d_call j_call v_call clone_size cdr3_nt cdr3_aa
TRBD2 TRBJ2-7 TRBV9 - TGTGCCAGCAGCCCCCTCGCGGGAGGGTCACAAGCCTACGAGCAGTACTTC CASSPLAGGSQAYEQYF
- TRBJ2-3 TRBV3-1/TRBV3-2 - TGTGCCAGCAGCGAAGGTAGCGGTAGCACAGATACGCAGTATTTT CASSEGSGSTDTQYF
TRBD2 TRBJ2-3 TRBV11-2 - TGTGCCAGCAGCTCTACTAGCGGGGTCTCAGATACGCAGTATTTT CASSSTSGVSDTQYF
TRBD2 TRBJ2-2 TRBV6-2/TRBV6-3 - TGTGCCAGCAGCCCCCTCCGTGGACTAGCGGGAGACACCGGGGAGCTGTTTTTT CASSPLRGLAGDTGELFF
- TRBJ2-7 TRBV5-5 - TGTGCCAGCTTTTTGTACTACGAGCAGTACTTC CASFLYYEQYF
TRBD1 TRBJ1-5 TRBV6-2/TRBV6-3 - TGTGCCAGCAGTCAGGGGGCGCTCCGACAGCCCCAGCATTTT CASSQGALRQPQHF
TRBD1 TRBJ1-1 TRBV9 - TGTGCCAGCAGCGTAACCCCGGACAGGGCGGAGGTGAGGCCTGAAGCTTTCTTT CASSVTPDRAEVRPEAFF
TRBD1 TRBJ1-2 TRBV9 - TGTGCCAGCAGCCCGAGTACGACAGGGGAAGCTAACTATGGCTACACCTTC CASSPSTTGEANYGYTF
- TRBJ1-1 TRBV6-5 - TGTGCCAGCACCCAAGGGCCTAGGGGGAACACTGAAGCTTTCTTT CASTQGPRGNTEAFF
TRBD2 TRBJ2-7 TRBV5-5 once TGTGCCAGCAGCTCGACTAGCGGTTTCTCCTACGAGCAGTACTTC CASSSTSGFSYEQYF
- TRBJ1-4 TRBV29-1 - TGCAGCGTTGAAGCAGGGGCTAATGAAAAACTGTTTTTT CSVEAGANEKLFF
- TRBJ2-7 TRBV12-3/TRBV12-4 - TGTGCCAGCAGTTTTAGCGAAAACTACGAGCAGTACTTC CASSFSENYEQYF
- TRBJ1-6 TRBV4-3 - TGCGCCAGCAGCCAAGAAAGGGGTAATTCACCCCTCCACTTT CASSQERGNSPLHF
- TRBJ2-3 TRBV4-3 - TGCGCCAGCAGCCAAGAGTCGTATACAGATACGCAGTATTTT CASSQESYTDTQYF
- TRBJ2-1 TRBV5-8 once TGTGCCAGCAGCCTAAGGGGTCAGTCCTACAATGAGCAGTTCTTC CASSLRGQSYNEQFF
- TRBJ2-5 TRBV19 once TGTGCCAGTAGTATGAAGGGAGTGGAGACCCAGTACTTC CASSMKGVETQYF
TRBD2 TRBJ2-1 TRBV27 - TGTGCCAGCAGTGTCAGACTAGCGGGAGGAAAGTACAATGAGCAGTTCTTC CASSVRLAGGKYNEQFF
- TRBJ1-6 TRBV7-2 - TGTGCCAGCAGCTTAGCTTCGGAGGGACCCCTCCACTTT CASSLASEGPLHF
- TRBJ2-7 TRBV3-1/TRBV3-2 once TGTGCCAGCAGCCAAGACTTAGCGGTTAGCTCCTACGAGCAGTACTTC CASSQDLAVSSYEQYF
- TRBJ2-2 TRBV11-2 - TGTGCCAGCAGCCCATTGACAGGGAACACCGGGGAGCTGTTTTTT CASSPLTGNTGELFF
TRBD1 TRBJ1-2 TRBV6-2/TRBV6-3 - TGTGCCAGCAGTTGGGGACAGGGAGGTCGTGGCTACACCTTC CASSWGQGGRGYTF
TRBD1 TRBJ1-2 TRBV28 - TGTGCCAGCTTACAGGGGGTATATGGCTACACCTTC CASLQGVYGYTF
- TRBJ1-5 TRBV2 - TGTGCCACCGCGGGTGAGGCAAGCACGCCCCAGCATTTT CATAGEASTPQHF
- TRBJ1-5 TRBV28 few TGTGCCAGCAGTTTAAGGAGGCTGGGCTATCAGCCCCAGCATTTT CASSLRRLGYQPQHF
TRBD1 TRBJ1-2 TRBV29-1 - TGCAGCGTTATAGAGACAGGGGTGTCTGGCTACACCTTC CSVIETGVSGYTF
TRBD2 TRBJ2-7 TRBV28 - TGTGCCAGCAGTTTACTAGCGGGAGTCGCATACGAGCAGTACTTC CASSLLAGVAYEQYF
- TRBJ1-1 TRBV30 few TGTGCCTGGAGTGTACGATCAGGAATGAACACTGAAGCTTTCTTT CAWSVRSGMNTEAFF
- TRBJ1-2 TRBV27 - TGTGCCAGCAGTTTAAGGGGAAATCCGTCCGCTAACTATGGCTACACCTTC CASSLRGNPSANYGYTF
TRBD2 TRBJ2-3 TRBV19 - TGTGCCAGTAGTGTAGGGACTAGCGGGAGAACAGATACGCAGTATTTT CASSVGTSGRTDTQYF
- TRBJ1-3 TRBV5-8 - TGTGCCAGCAGCCCCAATTTTTACAGCCTATCTGGAAACACCATATATTTT CASSPNFYSLSGNTIYF
TRBD1 TRBJ2-7 TRBV6-6 - TGTGCCAGCAGTCCTTGGCTGACTTACCGGGACAGGGAACACGAGCAGTACTTC CASSPWLTYRDREHEQYF
- TRBJ1-5 TRBV9 once TGTGCCAGCAGCGTCTCTGCAGGAGAGGGTCAGCCCCAGCATTTT CASSVSAGEGQPQHF
TRBD2 TRBJ2-5 TRBV6-5 - TGTGCCAGCAGTTACCCCGGGACTAGCGGCCAAGAGACCCAGTACTTC CASSYPGTSGQETQYF
- TRBJ1-5 TRBV24-1 few TGTGCCACCAGTGATTCTACAGACAGAAATCAGCCCCAGCATTTT CATSDSTDRNQPQHF
TRBD1 TRBJ1-4 TRBV5-1 - TGCGCCAGCAGCAAAAGAGGACAGGGATCTAATGAAAAACTGTTTTTT CASSKRGQGSNEKLFF
- TRBJ1-2 TRBV14 - TGTGCCAGCAGCCCCCTAGCATCGTTCTATGGCTACACCTTC CASSPLASFYGYTF
TRBD1 TRBJ1-5 TRBV19 once TGTGCCAGTAGTCCCGACAGGGATCAGCCCCAGCATTTT CASSPDRDQPQHF
- TRBJ1-5 TRBV6-2/TRBV6-3 - TGTGCCAGCAGTTACCCCCAGGGGACCAGCAATCAGCCCCAGCATTTT CASSYPQGTSNQPQHF
- TRBJ2-6 TRBV27 - TGTGCCAGCAGTTGGAGGGCGGGCTCTGGGGCCAACGTCCTGACTTTC CASSWRAGSGANVLTF
- TRBJ1-4 TRBV21-1 - TGTGCCAGCAGCATAAGGACAGGTCCAAATGAAAAACTGTTTTTT CASSIRTGPNEKLFF
- TRBJ1-3 TRBV5-5 - TGTGCCAGCAGCCAATCGACAGGAGGCTCTGGAAACACCATATATTTT CASSQSTGGSGNTIYF
- TRBJ1-1 TRBV29-1 - TGCAGCGTTGAAGATAAAGGCAGGGCAGCTGAAGCTTTCTTT CSVEDKGRAAEAFF
- TRBJ2-5 TRBV5-1 - TGCGCCAGCAGCAGGCTGACTAGCCAAGAGACCCAGTACTTC CASSRLTSQETQYF
- TRBJ2-1 TRBV7-9 few TGTGCCAGCAGCGCCGGGAACTACAATGAGCAGTTCTTC CASSAGNYNEQFF
- TRBJ1-3 TRBV5-6 once TGTGCCAGCAGCTTGGGGGCAGCCTATGGAAACACCATATATTTT CASSLGAAYGNTIYF
TRBD2 TRBJ2-7 TRBV6-5 - TGTGCCAGCCTCGTAGCGGGAGGTACCTACGAGCAGTACTTC CASLVAGGTYEQYF
- TRBJ1-2 TRBV5-5 - TGTGCCAGCAGCTTTGGTCTGAGTGGCTACACCTTC CASSFGLSGYTF
- TRBJ2-5 TRBV14 - TGTGCCAGCACCAGGGGACCACAAGAGACCCAGTACTTC CASTRGPQETQYF
TRBD1 TRBJ2-1 TRBV29-1 - TGCAGCTCCGACAGGGGGGGTGAGCAGTTCTTC CSSDRGGEQFF
- TRBJ2-7 TRBV5-1 few TGCGCCAGCAGCTTGGGACAGCAGTACGAGCAGTACTTC CASSLGQQYEQYF
- TRBJ1-5 TRBV6-5 - TGTGCCAGCAGTTATCGGGGGGCGCCGGGACAGCCCCAGCATTTT CASSYRGAPGQPQHF
- TRBJ1-4 TRBV5-5 - TGTGCCAGCAGCCCACTCGGGGGGGCTAATGAAAAACTGTTTTTT CASSPLGGANEKLFF